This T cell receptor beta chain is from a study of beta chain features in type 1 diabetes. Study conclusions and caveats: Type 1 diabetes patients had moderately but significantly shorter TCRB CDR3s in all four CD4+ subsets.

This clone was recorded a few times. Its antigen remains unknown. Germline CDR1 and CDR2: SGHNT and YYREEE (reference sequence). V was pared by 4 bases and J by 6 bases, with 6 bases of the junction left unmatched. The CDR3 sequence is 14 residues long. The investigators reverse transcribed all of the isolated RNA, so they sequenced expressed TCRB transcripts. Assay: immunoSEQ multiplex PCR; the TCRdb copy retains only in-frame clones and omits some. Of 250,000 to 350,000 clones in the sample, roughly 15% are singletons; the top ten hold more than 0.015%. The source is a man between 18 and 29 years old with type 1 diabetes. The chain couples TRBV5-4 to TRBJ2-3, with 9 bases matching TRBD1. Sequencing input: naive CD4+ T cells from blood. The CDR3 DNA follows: TGTGCCAGCAGCCCCAGGACAGGGGCCGATACGCAGTATTTT. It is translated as CASSPRTGADTQYF.